The TCR beta chain under discussion was sequenced for a study of T cell responses to AZD1222 COVID-19 vaccine. Study-wide results and limits: Spike-wide vaccine-associated CD4 TCRs dominated at 160-218 and 743-854. The reported proportion of spike-specific TCRs targeting unmutated variant regions was nearly half. The study identified only five to seven AZD1222 recipients as seropositive at baseline.

The protocol was immunoSEQ multiplex PCR, while the TCRdb copy is restricted to in-frame clones and leaves out a portion. This sample carries about 64,000 clones, around 90% of them seen once, and the ten largest clones take about 5.7%. Trimming removed 6 bases from V and 6 bases from J, with 18 bases in between. The CDR3 is made up of 16 amino acids. Germline V lookup: CDR1 MDHEN, CDR2 SYDVKM. About this clone: The antigen is not known.

The specimen comprised peripheral blood, sampled 28 days after the second dose of the MenACWY control vaccine. This sequence joins TRBV28 and TRBJ1-6; D unclear. The sequence came from an adult who received the MenACWY meningococcal vaccine as a control. DNA for the CDR3: TGTGCCAGCAGACCAAAGTCCCGCACCGGTAATTCACCCCTCCACTTT. Translation gives CASRPKSRTGNSPLHF.